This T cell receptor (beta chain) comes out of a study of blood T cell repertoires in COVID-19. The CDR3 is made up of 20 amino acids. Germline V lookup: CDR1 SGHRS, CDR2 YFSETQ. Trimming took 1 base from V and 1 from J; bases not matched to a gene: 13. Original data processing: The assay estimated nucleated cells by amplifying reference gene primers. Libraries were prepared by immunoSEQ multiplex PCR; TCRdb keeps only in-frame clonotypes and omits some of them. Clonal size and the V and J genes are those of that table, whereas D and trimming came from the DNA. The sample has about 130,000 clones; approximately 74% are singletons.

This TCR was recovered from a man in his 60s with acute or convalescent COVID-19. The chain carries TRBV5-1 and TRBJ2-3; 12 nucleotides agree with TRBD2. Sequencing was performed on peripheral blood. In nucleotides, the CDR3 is TGCGCCAGCAGCTTGCCTCCGGGACTAGCGGGCCGGGGGGGCACAGATACGCAGTATTTT. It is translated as CASSLPPGLAGRGGTDTQYF.